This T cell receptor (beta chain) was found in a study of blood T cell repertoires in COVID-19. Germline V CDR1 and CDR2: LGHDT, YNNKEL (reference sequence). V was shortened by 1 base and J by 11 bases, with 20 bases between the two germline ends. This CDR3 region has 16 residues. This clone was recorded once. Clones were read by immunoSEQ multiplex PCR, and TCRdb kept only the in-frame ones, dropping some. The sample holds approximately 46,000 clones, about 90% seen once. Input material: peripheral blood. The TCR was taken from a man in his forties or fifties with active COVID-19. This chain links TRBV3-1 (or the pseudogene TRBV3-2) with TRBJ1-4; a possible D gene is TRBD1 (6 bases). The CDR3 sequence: CASSQGQGNGLSKLFF. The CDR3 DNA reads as TGTGCCAGCAGCCAAGGTCAGGGGAATGGGTTGAGTAAACTGTTTTTT.